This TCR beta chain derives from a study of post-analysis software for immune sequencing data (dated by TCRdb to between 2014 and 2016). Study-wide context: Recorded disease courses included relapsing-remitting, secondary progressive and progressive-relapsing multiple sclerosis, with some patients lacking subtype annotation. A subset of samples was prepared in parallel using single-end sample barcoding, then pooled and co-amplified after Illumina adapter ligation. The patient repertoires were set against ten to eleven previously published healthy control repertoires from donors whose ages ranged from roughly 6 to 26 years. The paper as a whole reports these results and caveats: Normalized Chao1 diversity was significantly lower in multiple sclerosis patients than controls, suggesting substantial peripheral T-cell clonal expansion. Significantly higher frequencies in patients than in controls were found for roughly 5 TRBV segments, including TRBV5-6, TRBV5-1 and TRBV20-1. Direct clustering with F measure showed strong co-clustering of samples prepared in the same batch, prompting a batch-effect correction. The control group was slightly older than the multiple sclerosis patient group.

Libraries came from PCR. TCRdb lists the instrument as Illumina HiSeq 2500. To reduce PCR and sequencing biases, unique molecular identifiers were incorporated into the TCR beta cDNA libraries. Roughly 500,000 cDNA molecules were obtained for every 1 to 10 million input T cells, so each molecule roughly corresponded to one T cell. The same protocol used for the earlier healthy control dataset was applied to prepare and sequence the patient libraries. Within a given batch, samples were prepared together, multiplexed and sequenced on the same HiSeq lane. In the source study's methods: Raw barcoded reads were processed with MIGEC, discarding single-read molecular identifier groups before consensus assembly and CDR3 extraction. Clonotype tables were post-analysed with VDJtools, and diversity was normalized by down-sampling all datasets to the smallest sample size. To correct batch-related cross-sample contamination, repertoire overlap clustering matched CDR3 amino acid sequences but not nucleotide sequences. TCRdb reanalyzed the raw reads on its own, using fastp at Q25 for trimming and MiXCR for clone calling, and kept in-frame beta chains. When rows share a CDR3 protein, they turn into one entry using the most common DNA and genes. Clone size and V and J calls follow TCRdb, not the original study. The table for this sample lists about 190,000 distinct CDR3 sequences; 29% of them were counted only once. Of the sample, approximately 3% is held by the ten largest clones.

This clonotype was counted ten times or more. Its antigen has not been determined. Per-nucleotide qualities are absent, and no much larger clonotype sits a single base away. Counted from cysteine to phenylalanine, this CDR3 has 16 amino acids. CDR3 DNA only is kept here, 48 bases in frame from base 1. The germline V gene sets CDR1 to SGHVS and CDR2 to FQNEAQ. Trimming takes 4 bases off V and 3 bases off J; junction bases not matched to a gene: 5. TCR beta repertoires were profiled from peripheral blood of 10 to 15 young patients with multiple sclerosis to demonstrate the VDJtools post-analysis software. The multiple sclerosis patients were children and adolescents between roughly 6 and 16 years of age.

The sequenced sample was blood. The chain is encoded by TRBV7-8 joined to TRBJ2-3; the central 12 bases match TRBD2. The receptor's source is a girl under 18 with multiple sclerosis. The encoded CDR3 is CASSSLAGGGTDTQYF. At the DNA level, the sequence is TGTGCCAGCAGCTCCCTAGCGGGAGGGGGTACAGATACGCAGTATTTT.